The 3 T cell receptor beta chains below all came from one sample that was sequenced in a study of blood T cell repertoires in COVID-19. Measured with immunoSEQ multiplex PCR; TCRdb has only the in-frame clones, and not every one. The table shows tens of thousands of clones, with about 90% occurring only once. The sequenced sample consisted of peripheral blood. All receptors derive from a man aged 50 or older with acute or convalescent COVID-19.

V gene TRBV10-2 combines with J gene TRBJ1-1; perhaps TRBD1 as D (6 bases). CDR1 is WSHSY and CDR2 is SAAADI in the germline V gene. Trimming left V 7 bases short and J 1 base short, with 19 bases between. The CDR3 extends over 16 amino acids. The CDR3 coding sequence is TGCGCCAGCAACGCCTTCAGGGGAGTTGGGAACACTGAAGCTTTCTTT. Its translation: CASNAFRGVGNTEAFF.

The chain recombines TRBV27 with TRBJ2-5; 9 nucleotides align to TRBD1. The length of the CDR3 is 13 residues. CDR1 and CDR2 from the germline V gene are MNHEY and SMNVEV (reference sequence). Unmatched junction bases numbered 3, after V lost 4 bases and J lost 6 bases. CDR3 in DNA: TGTGCCAGCAGTTGGACAGGGGCCCAGACCCAGTACTTC. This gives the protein CASSWTGAQTQYF.

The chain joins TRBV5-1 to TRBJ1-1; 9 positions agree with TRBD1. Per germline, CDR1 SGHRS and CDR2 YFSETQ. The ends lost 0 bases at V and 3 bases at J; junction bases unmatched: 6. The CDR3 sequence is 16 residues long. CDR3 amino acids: CASSLGTGGAYTEAFF. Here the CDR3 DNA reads TGCGCCAGCAGCTTGGGAACAGGGGGCGCGTACACTGAAGCTTTCTTT.